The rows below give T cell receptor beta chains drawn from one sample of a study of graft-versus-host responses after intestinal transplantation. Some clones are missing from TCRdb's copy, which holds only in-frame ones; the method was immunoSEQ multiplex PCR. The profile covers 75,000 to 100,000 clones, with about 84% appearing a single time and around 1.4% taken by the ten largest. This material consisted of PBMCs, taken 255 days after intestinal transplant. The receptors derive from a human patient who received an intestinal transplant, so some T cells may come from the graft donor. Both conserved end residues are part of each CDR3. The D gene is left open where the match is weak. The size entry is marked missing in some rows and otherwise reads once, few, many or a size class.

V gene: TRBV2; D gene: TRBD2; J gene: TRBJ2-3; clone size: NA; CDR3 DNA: TGTGCCAGCAGTCCGTTGACGGGGGGGCTCTGGACAGATACGCAGTATTTT; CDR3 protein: CASSPLTGGLWTDTQYF
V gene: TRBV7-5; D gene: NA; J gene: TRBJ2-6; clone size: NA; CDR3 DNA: TGTGCCAGAAGCCCCGGGACAGGGTTCGGGGGGCGGCCCTCTGGGGCCAACGTCCTGACTTTC; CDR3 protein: CARSPGTGFGGRPSGANVLTF
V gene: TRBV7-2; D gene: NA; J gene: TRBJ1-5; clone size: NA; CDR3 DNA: TGTGCCAGCAGCTTAGGGTTCACAGATACGCAGCATTTT; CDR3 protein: CASSLGFTDTQHF
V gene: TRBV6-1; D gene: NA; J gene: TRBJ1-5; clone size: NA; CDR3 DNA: TGTGCCTCCCGGACGTCTCAGTGGCCCCAGCATTTT; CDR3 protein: CASRTSQWPQHF
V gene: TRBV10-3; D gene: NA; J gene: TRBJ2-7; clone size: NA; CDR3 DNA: TGTGCCATCAGGGGGGTAGGGGCCTCCTCATCCTACGAGCAGTACTTC; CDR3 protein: CAIRGVGASSSYEQYF
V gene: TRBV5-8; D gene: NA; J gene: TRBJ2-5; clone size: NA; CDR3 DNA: TGTGCCAGCAGTTTTTCCCGCACAACTCGGAGGGAGACCCAGTACTTC; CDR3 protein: CASSFSRTTRRETQYF
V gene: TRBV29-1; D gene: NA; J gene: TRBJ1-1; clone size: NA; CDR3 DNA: TGCAGCGTTGGGACGAACACTGAAGCTTTCTTT; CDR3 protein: CSVGTNTEAFF
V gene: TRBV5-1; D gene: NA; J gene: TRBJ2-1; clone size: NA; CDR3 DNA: TGCGCCAGCAGCGAGTCCGACAGGTACAATGAGCAGTTCTTC; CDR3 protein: CASSESDRYNEQFF
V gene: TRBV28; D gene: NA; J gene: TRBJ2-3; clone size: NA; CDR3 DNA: TGTGCCAGCTTCGGTTTGTCGGAGGTCACAGATACGCAGTATTTT; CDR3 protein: CASFGLSEVTDTQYF
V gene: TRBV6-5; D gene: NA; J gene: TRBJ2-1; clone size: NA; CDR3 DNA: TGTGCCAGCCGATCGGGGAGTAGAGATGAGCAGTTCTTC; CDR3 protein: CASRSGSRDEQFF
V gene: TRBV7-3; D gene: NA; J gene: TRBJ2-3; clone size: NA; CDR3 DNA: TGTGCCAGCAGCTTAGGCAAAGATACGCAGTATTTT; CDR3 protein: CASSLGKDTQYF
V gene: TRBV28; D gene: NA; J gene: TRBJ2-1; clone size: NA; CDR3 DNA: TGTGCCAGCAGTTTACCCCACCGGGGCTCAGCTGAGCAGTTCTTC; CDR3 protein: CASSLPHRGSAEQFF
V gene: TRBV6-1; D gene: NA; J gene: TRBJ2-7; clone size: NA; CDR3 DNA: TGTGCCAGCGGGACAAGTTTATCCGAGCAGTACTTC; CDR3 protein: CASGTSLSEQYF
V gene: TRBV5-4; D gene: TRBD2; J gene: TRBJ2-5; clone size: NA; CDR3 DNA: TGTGCCAGCAGCTTGGTCGGGAGGCGGGAGACCCAGTACTTC; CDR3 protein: CASSLVGRRETQYF
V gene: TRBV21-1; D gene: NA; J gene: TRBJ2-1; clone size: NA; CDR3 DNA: TGTGCCAGCAGCATCCCCGGGACTAGGTGGAATGAGCAGTTCTTC; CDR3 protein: CASSIPGTRWNEQFF
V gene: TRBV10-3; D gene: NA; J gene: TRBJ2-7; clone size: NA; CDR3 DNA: TGTGCCATCAGTGGTTTAAGGGACGGACACTCCTACGAGCAGTACTTC; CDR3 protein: CAISGLRDGHSYEQYF
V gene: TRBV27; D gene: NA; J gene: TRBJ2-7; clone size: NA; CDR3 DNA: TGTGCCAGCAGTTTGCGACTAGAAGCGATCACAGCCTACGAGCAGTACTTC; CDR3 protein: CASSLRLEAITAYEQYF
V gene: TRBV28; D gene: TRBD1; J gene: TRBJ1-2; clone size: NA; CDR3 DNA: TGTGCCAGCAGACTGGACAGGGCCGATGGCTACACCTTC; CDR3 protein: CASRLDRADGYTF
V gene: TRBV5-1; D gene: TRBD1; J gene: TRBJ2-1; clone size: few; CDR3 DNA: TGCGCCAGCAGCTCCCTCGACAGGGACGAGCAGTTCTTC; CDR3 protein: CASSSLDRDEQFF
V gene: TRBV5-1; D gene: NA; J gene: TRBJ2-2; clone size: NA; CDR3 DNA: TGCGCCAGCAGCTTCGGCGACAGATCGAACACCGGGGAGCTGTTTTTT; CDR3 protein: CASSFGDRSNTGELFF
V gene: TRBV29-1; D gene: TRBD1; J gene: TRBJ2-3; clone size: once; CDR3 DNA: TGCAGCGGGGGACAGGGGACGTCCGGGGATACGCAGTATTTT; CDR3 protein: CSGGQGTSGDTQYF
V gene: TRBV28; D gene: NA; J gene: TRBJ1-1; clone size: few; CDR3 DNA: TGTGCCAGCATTTTCCGGGGCTGGGGTTTAGCTGAAGCTTTCTTT; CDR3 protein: CASIFRGWGLAEAFF
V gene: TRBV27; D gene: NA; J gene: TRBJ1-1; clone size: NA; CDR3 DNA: TGTGCCAGCAGTTCAGTAAACACTGAAGCTTTCTTT; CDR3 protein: CASSSVNTEAFF
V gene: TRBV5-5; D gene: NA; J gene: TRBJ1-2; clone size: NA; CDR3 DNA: TGTGCCAGCAGCCCGGGACATAACTATGGCTACACCTTC; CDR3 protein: CASSPGHNYGYTF
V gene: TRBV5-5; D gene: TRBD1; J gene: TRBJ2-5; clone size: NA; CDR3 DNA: TGTGCCAGCAGCTTGGGACAGGGGACGGACCTGAAGACCCAGTACTTC; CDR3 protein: CASSLGQGTDLKTQYF
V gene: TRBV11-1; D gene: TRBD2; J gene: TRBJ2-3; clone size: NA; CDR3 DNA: TGTGCCAGCAGCTCGCTAAAACTAGCGGGGTCCACAGATACGCAGTATTTT; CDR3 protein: CASSSLKLAGSTDTQYF
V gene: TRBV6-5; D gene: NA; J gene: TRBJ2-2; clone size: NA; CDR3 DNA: TGTGCCAGCAGCCGGACCTGGGGCACCGGGGAGCTGTTTTTT; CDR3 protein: CASSRTWGTGELFF
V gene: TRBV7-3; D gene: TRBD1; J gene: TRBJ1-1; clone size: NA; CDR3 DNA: TGTGCCAGCAGCTTAAAGGGGGCGGACACTGAAGCTTTCTTT; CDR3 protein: CASSLKGADTEAFF
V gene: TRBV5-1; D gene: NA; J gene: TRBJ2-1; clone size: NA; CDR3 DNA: TGCGCCAGCAGCGGCACTAGCAATGGTGAGCAGTTCTTC; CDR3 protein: CASSGTSNGEQFF
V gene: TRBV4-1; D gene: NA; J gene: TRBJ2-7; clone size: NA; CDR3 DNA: TGCGCCAGCAGCCAAAACCGGGGAGCCTACGAGCAGTACTTC; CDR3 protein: CASSQNRGAYEQYF
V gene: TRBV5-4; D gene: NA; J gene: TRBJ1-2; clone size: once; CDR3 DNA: TGTGCCAGCAGCTTGGTTGGCTCGGCAGGCCCCAACTATGGCTACACCTTC; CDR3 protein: CASSLVGSAGPNYGYTF
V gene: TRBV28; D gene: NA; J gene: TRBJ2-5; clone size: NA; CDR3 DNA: TGTGCCAGCAGTTCCAGGTTGGTACCCCGACAAGAGACCCAGTACTTC; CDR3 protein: CASSSRLVPRQETQYF
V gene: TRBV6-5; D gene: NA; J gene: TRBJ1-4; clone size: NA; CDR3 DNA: TGTGCCAGCAGTTACGTTGGTAATGAAAAACTGTTTTTT; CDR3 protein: CASSYVGNEKLFF
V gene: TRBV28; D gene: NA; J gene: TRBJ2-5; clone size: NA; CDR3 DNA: TGTGCCAGCAGTTTGTATTCGGAGACCCAGTACTTC; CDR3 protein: CASSLYSETQYF
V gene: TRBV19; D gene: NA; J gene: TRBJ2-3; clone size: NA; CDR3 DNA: TGTGCCAGTAGTATCCATAGGGCATTCACAGATACGCAGTATTTT; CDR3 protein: CASSIHRAFTDTQYF
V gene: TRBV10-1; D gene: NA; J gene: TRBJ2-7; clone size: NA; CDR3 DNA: TGCGCCAGTCCTCTTAGGGGTGATGCGGGGACCTACGAGCAGTACTTC; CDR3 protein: CASPLRGDAGTYEQYF
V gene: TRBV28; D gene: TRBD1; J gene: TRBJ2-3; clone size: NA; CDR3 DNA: TGTGCCAGCAACCAGGGGGCGGTACGTGCAGATACGCAGTATTTT; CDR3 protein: CASNQGAVRADTQYF
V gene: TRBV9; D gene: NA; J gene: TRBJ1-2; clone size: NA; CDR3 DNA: TGTGCCAGCAGCGTAGGGAGCAGCCAATGGTATGGCTACACCTTC; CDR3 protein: CASSVGSSQWYGYTF
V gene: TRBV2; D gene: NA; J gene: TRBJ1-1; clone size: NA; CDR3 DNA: TGTGCCAGCACTCCCCCTGATCCTAGTACCACTGAAGCTTTCTTT; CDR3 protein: CASTPPDPSTTEAFF
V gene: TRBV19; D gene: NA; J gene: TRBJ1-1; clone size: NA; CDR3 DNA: TGTGCCAGTAGTATCCGGGGGCTGGGGAACACTGAAGCTTTCTTT; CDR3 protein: CASSIRGLGNTEAFF
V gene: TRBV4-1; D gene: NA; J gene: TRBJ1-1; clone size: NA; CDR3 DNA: TGCGCCAGCAGCCAAGATACAGACAACACTGAAGCTTTCTTT; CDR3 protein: CASSQDTDNTEAFF
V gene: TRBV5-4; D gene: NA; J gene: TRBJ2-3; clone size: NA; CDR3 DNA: TGTGCCAGCAGCATTGGCGGCACAGATACGCAGTATTTT; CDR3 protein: CASSIGGTDTQYF
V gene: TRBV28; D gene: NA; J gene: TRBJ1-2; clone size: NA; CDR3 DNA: TGTGCCAGCAGACAGACAGGAATCTATGGCTACACCTTC; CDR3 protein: CASRQTGIYGYTF
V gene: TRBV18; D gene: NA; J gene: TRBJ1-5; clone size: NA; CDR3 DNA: TGTGCCAGCTCACCGGCGGTTCGGGGGATTAATCAGCCCCAGCATTTT; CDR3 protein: CASSPAVRGINQPQHF
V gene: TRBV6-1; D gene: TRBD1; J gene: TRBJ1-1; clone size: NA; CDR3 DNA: TGTGCCAGCAGTGAACAGGGGGGCCACACTGAAGCTTTCTTT; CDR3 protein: CASSEQGGHTEAFF
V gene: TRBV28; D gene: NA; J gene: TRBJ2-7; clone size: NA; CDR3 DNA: TGTGCCAGCCGAAGCCACGGGACGATCGCCTACGAGCAGTACTTC; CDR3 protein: CASRSHGTIAYEQYF
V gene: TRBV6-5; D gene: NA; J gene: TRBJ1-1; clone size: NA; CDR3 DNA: TGTGCCAGCAGTTACTCCGTAACAGGGAACACTGAAGCTTTCTTT; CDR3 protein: CASSYSVTGNTEAFF
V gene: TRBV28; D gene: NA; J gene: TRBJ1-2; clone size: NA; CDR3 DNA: TGTGCCAGCTCGGACAGCTATGGCTACACCTTC; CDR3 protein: CASSDSYGYTF
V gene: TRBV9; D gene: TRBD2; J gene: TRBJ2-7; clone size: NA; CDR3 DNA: TGTGCCAGCAGCGGGACTAGCGGGGGAAACGAGCAGTACTTC; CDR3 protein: CASSGTSGGNEQYF
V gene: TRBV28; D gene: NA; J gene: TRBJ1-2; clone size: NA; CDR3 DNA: TGTGCCAGCAGTTTGGACGTATTATCGGGGGACTATGGCTACACCTTC; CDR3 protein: CASSLDVLSGDYGYTF
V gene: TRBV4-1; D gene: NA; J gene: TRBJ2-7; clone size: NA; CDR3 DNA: TGCGCCAGCAGCCAAAGAGCCCGACTTTACGAGCAGTACTTC; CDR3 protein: CASSQRARLYEQYF
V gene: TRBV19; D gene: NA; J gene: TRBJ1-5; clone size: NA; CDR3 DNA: TGTGCCAGTAGTCCCTGGGACGGACTCCATCAGCCCCAGCATTTT; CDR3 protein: CASSPWDGLHQPQHF
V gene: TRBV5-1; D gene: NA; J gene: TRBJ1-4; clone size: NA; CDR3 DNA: TGCGCCAGCAGCTTGGGACAGCCAAATGAAAAACTGTTTTTT; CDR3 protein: CASSLGQPNEKLFF
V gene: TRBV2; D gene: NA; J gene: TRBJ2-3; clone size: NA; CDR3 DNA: TGTGCCAGCAGTGATCAGGGATTGGATACGCAGTATTTT; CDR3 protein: CASSDQGLDTQYF